This is a list of T cell receptor beta chains from one sample in a study of T-cell reconstitution after alpha-beta-depleted transplantation in children. TCRdb re-called the PCR reads with MiXCR, one entry per CDR3 protein. Of about 540,000 distinct CDR3 sequences listed, around 18% are singletons. Here the sequenced sample was PBMCs from the stem cell graft donor, taken from the stem cell graft. The receptors come from a human donor who donated a stem cell graft to a child with acute lymphoblastic leukemia. The CDR3 runs from the conserved cysteine through the conserved F or W. A D gene is named only where the DNA matches it firmly. Clone size is shown for a subset of rows, as once, few, many or a class of expanded clone.

v_gene,j_gene,d_gene,abundance,CDR3nt,CDR3aa
TRBV5-1,TRBJ1-2,.,.,TGCGCCAGCAGCCCCGACAGACGGGGATATGGCTACACCTTC,CASSPDRRGYGYTF
TRBV5-1,TRBJ2-1,.,few,TGCGCCAGCAGCTTTGCTGACTCCAACAATGAGCAGTTCTTC,CASSFADSNNEQFF
TRBV12-3/TRBV12-4,TRBJ2-3,.,.,TGTGCCAGCAGTTTAAGGATCGGGGAATGGGATACGCAGTATTTT,CASSLRIGEWDTQYF
TRBV18,TRBJ2-5,.,.,TGTGCCAGCTCACCAAGGGACGCCATACCACAAGAGACCCAGTACTTC,CASSPRDAIPQETQYF
TRBV29-1,TRBJ2-6,.,.,TGCAGCGTTGAAGCGCACGACTCTGGGGCCAACGTCCTGACTTTC,CSVEAHDSGANVLTF
TRBV5-6,TRBJ2-1,.,.,TGTGCCAGCAGCTCCTTTCCGGACAATGAGCAGTTCTTC,CASSSFPDNEQFF
TRBV5-1,TRBJ2-1,.,.,TGCGCCAGCAGCTTGGCGTCCGGGAGCATGTTCTTC,CASSLASGSMFF
TRBV24-1,TRBJ2-5,.,few,TGTGCCACCAGTGATTTCCATCCGGACAATGGGCGAGAGACCCAGTACTTC,CATSDFHPDNGRETQYF
TRBV12-3/TRBV12-4,TRBJ2-1,.,few,TGTGCCAGCAGTCTCACTCCCGCAAACGCCTACAATGAGCAGTTCTTC,CASSLTPANAYNEQFF
TRBV12-3/TRBV12-4,TRBJ1-5,.,few,TGTGCCAGCAGTTCCCTCGGACGGGGGGGACAGCCCCAGCATTTT,CASSSLGRGGQPQHF
TRBV20-1,TRBJ2-7,.,.,TGCAGTGCTAGGGTCACGAGCGGAATTGGCGAGCAGTACTTC,CSARVTSGIGEQYF
TRBV6-5,TRBJ1-6,.,few,TGTGCCAGCAGTTATAGGGGAGAGGATAATTCACCCCTCCACTTT,CASSYRGEDNSPLHF
TRBV27,TRBJ2-7,.,few,TGTGCCAGCAGTCCCGGGAGCCCCTACGAGCAGTACTTC,CASSPGSPYEQYF
TRBV5-1,TRBJ2-7,.,.,TGCGCCAGCAGCCCAGTCTGGGGGGCGTCCTACGAGCAGTACTTC,CASSPVWGASYEQYF
TRBV20-1,TRBJ2-7,.,few,TGCAGTGCCTCCGGGGAGCTCGAGCAGTACTTC,CSASGELEQYF
TRBV9,TRBJ2-7,.,.,TGTGCCAGCAGCGTAGTGGCGGAAAACAGGGTAAATGAGCAGTACTTC,CASSVVAENRVNEQYF
TRBV27,TRBJ2-1,.,.,TGTGCCAGCAAGGGACTGACCAGCTCCTACAATGAGCAGTTCTTC,CASKGLTSSYNEQFF
TRBV20-1,TRBJ2-1,.,few,TGCAGTGCTAGCTGGGTCAGGTACGGTGCTGAGCAGTTCTTC,CSASWVRYGAEQFF
TRBV19,TRBJ2-5,TRBD1,.,TGTGCCAGTAGTATCCGGACAGGGATGGAGACCCAGTACTTC,CASSIRTGMETQYF
TRBV5-5,TRBJ1-6,.,few,TGTGCCACCCAGGAGGGGTTATCCTCACCCCTCCACTTT,CATQEGLSSPLHF
TRBV5-1,TRBJ1-4,TRBD1,.,TGCGCCAGCAGCCCGACAGGGGTTCCAACTAATGAAAAACTGTTTTTT,CASSPTGVPTNEKLFF
TRBV9,TRBJ2-3,TRBD2,few,TGTGCCAGCAGCCTCCGACTAGCAACTAGCACAGATACGCAGTATTTT,CASSLRLATSTDTQYF
TRBV20-1,TRBJ1-1,.,many,TGCAGTGCTAGACAGGGCGGGGACACTGAAGCTTTCTTT,CSARQGGDTEAFF
TRBV5-1,TRBJ1-1,.,.,TGCGCCAGCAGCTTTTGGGGGGGCTTAGCCACTGAAGCTTTCTTT,CASSFWGGLATEAFF
TRBV28,TRBJ1-5,.,few,TGTGCCAGCGATTCACAACATAGCAATCAGCCCCAGCATTTT,CASDSQHSNQPQHF
TRBV29-1,TRBJ2-1,.,.,TGCAGCGTTGAATTGGGGGAGGAAGAGGAGCAGTTCTTC,CSVELGEEEEQFF
TRBV7-9,TRBJ2-1,TRBD2,.,TGTGCCAGCAGCTTAGGGACTAGCCTTGCGGTTGAGCAGTTCTTC,CASSLGTSLAVEQFF